The rows below give T cell receptor beta chains drawn from one sample of a study of T cell responses to AZD1222 COVID-19 vaccine. Some clones are missing from TCRdb's copy, which holds only in-frame ones; the method was immunoSEQ multiplex PCR. This table has 90,000 to 100,000 clones, 70% to 85% appearing once. The sample here was peripheral blood, taken 28 days after the second AZD1222 dose. These receptors were collected from an adult who received the AZD1222 COVID-19 vaccine. The CDR3 runs from the conserved cysteine through the conserved F or W. A D gene is named only where the DNA matches it firmly. A clone size is listed for some rows: how often the clone was seen (once, few, many), or a class if it is expanded.

TRBD1	.	TRBJ1-1	TRBV11-2	TGTGCCAGCACCAAGGACAGGGGGCTCACTGAAGCTTTCTTT	CASTKDRGLTEAFF
TRBD2	.	TRBJ2-2	TRBV4-2	TGTGCCAGCAGCCAAGGTAGTCGGCTAGCGGGGGGACCCTACACCGGGGAGCTGTTTTTT	CASSQGSRLAGGPYTGELFF
TRBD1	.	TRBJ2-7	TRBV27	TGTGCCAGCGGGGGCTCAGGGGGCCAGCAGTACTTC	CASGGSGGQQYF
TRBD2	.	TRBJ2-2	TRBV5-4	TGTGCCAGCAGCCCCGGGACTAGTGGGACCGGGGAGCTGTTTTTT	CASSPGTSGTGELFF
.	.	TRBJ1-1	TRBV19	TGTGCCAGTAGTATCGGGAGGCTGGGGGTTGATGAAGCTTTCTTT	CASSIGRLGVDEAFF
.	.	TRBJ1-1	TRBV12-5	TGTGCTAGTGGTTTCCTCCCGGGCGAAGCTTTCTTT	CASGFLPGEAFF
.	.	TRBJ1-4	TRBV6-5	TGTGCCAGCAGTTACTCGAAGGCAGGGCAGTACGAAAAACTGTTTTTT	CASSYSKAGQYEKLFF
TRBD1	once	TRBJ2-3	TRBV7-2	TGTGCCAGCAGCTTGACCCACGACAGGGGTACAGATACGCAGTATTTT	CASSLTHDRGTDTQYF
TRBD2	few	TRBJ2-3	TRBV4-3	TGCGCCAGCAGCCAAGGAACGGCGGGAGGGCCTCGGGATACGCAGTATTTT	CASSQGTAGGPRDTQYF
TRBD1	.	TRBJ1-1	TRBV30	TGTGCCTGGACCAGGACAGGGGGTAACACTGAAGCTTTCTTT	CAWTRTGGNTEAFF
.	.	TRBJ1-3	TRBV4-2	TGTGCCAGCAGCCAAAACACTAGGGCGCCGGGAAACACCATATATTTT	CASSQNTRAPGNTIYF
.	few	TRBJ2-7	TRBV5-1	TGCGCCAGCAGTCAGGACTCCTTCTCCTACGAGCAGTACTTC	CASSQDSFSYEQYF
.	.	TRBJ1-2	TRBV5-1	TGCGCCAGCAGCTCAGGGTTACTCTATGGCTACACCTTC	CASSSGLLYGYTF
TRBD2	.	TRBJ2-1	TRBV5-1	TGCGCCAGCAGCTTGGTGAGCGGGAGGGGGAATAGCGAGCAGTTCTTC	CASSLVSGRGNSEQFF
TRBD1	.	TRBJ1-4	TRBV6-5	TGTGCCAGCAAGGGGACAGGGGGGGGTGAAAAACTGTTTTTT	CASKGTGGGEKLFF
.	.	TRBJ2-5	TRBV7-9	TGTGCCAGCAGCTTGGGGGGTCCGTTGACGGAGACCCAGTACTTC	CASSLGGPLTETQYF
.	few	TRBJ1-3	TRBV13	TGTGCCAGCACTCCGGGATCTGGAAACACCATATATTTT	CASTPGSGNTIYF
.	.	TRBJ1-1	TRBV5-5	TGTGCCAGCAGCCTCCCCTTTGAGGAAGGGCCCACTGAAGCTTTCTTT	CASSLPFEEGPTEAFF
.	.	TRBJ1-3	TRBV3-1/TRBV3-2	TGTGCCAGCAGCCAAGGGACTTTCTCTGGAAACACCATATATTTT	CASSQGTFSGNTIYF
.	.	TRBJ2-1	TRBV7-3	TGTGCCAGCAGCCAGGGTGGAGGGTCCTACAATGAGCAGTTCTTC	CASSQGGGSYNEQFF
.	.	TRBJ2-7	TRBV5-5	TGTGCCAGCAGCTTGGAGAACTTAAGCTCCTACGAGCAGTACTTC	CASSLENLSSYEQYF
TRBD1	.	TRBJ2-2	TRBV15	TGTGCCACCAGCGCAACCGGGACAGCGAACACCGGGGAGCTGTTTTTT	CATSATGTANTGELFF
.	.	TRBJ2-5	TRBV5-6	TGTGCCAGCAGCTCGATCCAGCGAGTTGGGGGGCCAGAGACCCAGTACTTC	CASSSIQRVGGPETQYF